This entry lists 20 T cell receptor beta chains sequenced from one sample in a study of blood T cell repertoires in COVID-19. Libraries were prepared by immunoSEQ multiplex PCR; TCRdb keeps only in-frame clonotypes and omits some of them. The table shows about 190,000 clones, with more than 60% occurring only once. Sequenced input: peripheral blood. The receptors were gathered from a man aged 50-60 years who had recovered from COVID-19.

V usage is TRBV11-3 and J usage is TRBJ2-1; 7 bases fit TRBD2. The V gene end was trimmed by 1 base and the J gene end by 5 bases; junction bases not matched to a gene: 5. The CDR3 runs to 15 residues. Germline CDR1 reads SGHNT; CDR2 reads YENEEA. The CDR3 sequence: CASSLVGGRNNEQFF. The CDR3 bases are TGTGCCAGCAGCTTAGTCGGGGGGAGGAACAATGAGCAGTTCTTC.

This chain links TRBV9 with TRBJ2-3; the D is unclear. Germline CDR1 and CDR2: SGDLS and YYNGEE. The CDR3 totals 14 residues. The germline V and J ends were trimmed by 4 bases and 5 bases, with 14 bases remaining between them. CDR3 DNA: TGTGCCAGCAGCCTCCGTCCTGGCGGAGATACGCAGTATTTT. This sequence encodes CASSLRPGGDTQYF.

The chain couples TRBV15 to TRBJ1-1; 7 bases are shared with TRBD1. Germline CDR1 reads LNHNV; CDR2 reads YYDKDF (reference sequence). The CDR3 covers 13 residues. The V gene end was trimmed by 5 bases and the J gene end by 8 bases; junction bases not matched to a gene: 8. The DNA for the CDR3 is TGTGCCACCAGCCGCATCGGGACAGAAGAAGCTTTCTTT. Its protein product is CATSRIGTEEAFF.

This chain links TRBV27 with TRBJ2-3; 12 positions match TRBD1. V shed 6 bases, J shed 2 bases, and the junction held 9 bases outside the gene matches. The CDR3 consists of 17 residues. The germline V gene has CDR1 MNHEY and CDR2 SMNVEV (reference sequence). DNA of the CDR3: TGTGCCAGCAGCTCTGGCCCGGGACAGGGGGCCACAGATACGCAGTATTTT. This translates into CASSSGPGQGATDTQYF.

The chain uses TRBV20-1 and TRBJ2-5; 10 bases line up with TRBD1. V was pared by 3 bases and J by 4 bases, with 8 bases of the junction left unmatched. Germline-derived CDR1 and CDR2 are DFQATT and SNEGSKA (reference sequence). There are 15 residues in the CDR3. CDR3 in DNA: TGCAGTGCTAGTCCCGGGACAGGGGAGACAGAGACCCAGTACTTC. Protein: CSASPGTGETETQYF.

In DNA form, the CDR3 reads TGTGCCAGCAGCTTCGTTCGGGGTGAGCAGTTCTTC. Residues: CASSFVRGEQFF. The chain joins TRBV5-4 to TRBJ2-1; D is perhaps TRBD2 (5 bases). The V gene's germline CDR1 is SGHNT and CDR2 YYREEE (reference sequence). V was pared by 2 bases and J by 9 bases, with 9 bases between. This CDR3 has 12 residues.

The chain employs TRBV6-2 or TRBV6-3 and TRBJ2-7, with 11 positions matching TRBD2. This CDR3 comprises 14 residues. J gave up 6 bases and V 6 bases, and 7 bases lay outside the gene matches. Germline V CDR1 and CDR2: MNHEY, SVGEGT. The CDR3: CASSGSGRAIEQYF. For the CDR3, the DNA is TGTGCCAGCAGCGGTAGCGGGAGGGCCATCGAGCAGTACTTC.

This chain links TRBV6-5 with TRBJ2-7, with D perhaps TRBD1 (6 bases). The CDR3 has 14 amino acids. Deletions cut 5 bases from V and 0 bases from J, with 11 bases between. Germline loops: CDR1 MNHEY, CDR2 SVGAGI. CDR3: CASSKQGDSYEQYF. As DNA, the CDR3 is TGTGCCAGCAGTAAACAGGGTGACTCCTACGAGCAGTACTTC.

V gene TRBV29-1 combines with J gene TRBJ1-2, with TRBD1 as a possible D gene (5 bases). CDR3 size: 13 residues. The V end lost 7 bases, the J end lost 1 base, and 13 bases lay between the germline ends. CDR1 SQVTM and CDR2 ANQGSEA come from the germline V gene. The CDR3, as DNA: TGCAGCGCCGGGGGGGGAGATAACTATGGCTACACCTTC. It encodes CSAGGGDNYGYTF.

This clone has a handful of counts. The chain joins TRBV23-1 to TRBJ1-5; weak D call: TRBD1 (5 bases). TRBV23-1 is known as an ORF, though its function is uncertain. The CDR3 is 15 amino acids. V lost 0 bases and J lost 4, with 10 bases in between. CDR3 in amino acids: CASSQSTAMNQPQHF. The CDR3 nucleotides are TGCGCCAGCAGTCAATCGACAGCCATGAATCAGCCCCAGCATTTT.

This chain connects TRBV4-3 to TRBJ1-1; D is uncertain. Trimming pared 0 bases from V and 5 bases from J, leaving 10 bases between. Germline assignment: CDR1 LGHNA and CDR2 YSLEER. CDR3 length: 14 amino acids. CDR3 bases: TGCGCCAGCAGCCAAGATCAGGCTTGGACTGAAGCTTTCTTT. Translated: CASSQDQAWTEAFF.

CDR3 amino acids: CAARVSANTEAFF. DNA of the CDR3: TGTGCCGCCCGAGTGAGTGCGAACACTGAAGCTTTCTTT. The chain combines TRBV10-3 with TRBJ1-1; D is ambiguous. V lost 11 bases, J lost 1 base, and 14 bases lay in between. Germline V gene lookup returns CDR1 ENHRY and CDR2 SYGVKD. This CDR3 contains 13 residues.

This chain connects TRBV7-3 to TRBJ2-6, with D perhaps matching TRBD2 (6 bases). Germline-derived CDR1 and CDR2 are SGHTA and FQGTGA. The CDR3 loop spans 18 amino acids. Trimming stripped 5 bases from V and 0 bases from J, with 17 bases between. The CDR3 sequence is CASSPAHRDSSGANVLTF. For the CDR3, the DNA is TGTGCCAGCAGCCCCGCCCATAGGGACTCCTCTGGGGCCAACGTCCTGACTTTC.

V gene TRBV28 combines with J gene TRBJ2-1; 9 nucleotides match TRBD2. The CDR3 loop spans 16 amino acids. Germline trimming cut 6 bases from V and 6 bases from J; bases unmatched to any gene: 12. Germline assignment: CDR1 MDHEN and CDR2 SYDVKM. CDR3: CASRPTGREGGNEQFF. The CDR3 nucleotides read TGTGCCAGCAGACCTACCGGGCGGGAGGGGGGCAATGAGCAGTTCTTC.

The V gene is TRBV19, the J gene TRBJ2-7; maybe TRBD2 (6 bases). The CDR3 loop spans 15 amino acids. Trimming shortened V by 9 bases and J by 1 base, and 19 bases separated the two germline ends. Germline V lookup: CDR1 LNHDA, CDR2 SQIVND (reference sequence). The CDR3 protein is CARIVDRDCSYEQYF. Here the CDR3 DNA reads TGTGCCAGAATCGTCGATAGGGACTGTTCCTACGAGCAGTACTTC.

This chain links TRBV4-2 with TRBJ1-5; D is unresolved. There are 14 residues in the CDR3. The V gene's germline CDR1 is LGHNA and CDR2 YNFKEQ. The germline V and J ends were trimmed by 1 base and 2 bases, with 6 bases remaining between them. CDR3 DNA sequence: TGTGCCAGCAGCCAAGGGGCGCGCAATCAGCCCCAGCATTTT. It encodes CASSQGARNQPQHF.

The CDR3 region is CASTLQRGAYNEQFF. The CDR3 region has the DNA TGTGCCAGCACCCTGCAGCGGGGGGCCTACAATGAGCAGTTCTTC. The chain uses TRBV5-4 and TRBJ2-1, with TRBD2 identical over 9 bases. V dropped 6 bases and J dropped 2; count of bases not matched to a gene: 6. This CDR3 contains 15 residues. Germline CDR1 reads SGHNT; CDR2 reads YYREEE (reference sequence).

In nucleotides, the CDR3 is TGTGCCATCTCGGGCGGGATCTCCTACAATGAGCAGTTCTTC. Its translation is CAISGGISYNEQFF. The V call is TRBV10-3, the J call TRBJ2-1, with D perhaps TRBD2 (6 bases). CDR1 ENHRY and CDR2 SYGVKD come from the germline V gene. V lost 8 bases, J lost 0 bases, and 11 bases lay in between. The CDR3 length is 14 residues.

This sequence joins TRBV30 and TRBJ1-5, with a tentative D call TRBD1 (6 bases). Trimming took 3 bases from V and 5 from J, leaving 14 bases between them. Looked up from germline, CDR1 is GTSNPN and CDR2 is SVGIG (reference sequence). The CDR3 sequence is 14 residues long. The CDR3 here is CAWSQGQKYQPQHF. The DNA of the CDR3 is TGTGCCTGGAGCCAAGGACAGAAATATCAGCCCCAGCATTTT. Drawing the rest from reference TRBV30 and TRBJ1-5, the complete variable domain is SQTIHQWPATLVQPVGSPLSLECTVEGTSNPNLYWYRQAAGRGLQLLFYSVGIGQISSEVPQNLSASRPQDRQFILSSKKLLLSDSGFYLCAWSQGQKYQPQHFGDGTRLSIL.

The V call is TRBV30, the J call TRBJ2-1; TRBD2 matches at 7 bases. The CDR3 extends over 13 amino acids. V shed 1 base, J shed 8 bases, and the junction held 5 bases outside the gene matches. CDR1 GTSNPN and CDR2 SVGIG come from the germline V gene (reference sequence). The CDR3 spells CAWSGGRPYEQFF. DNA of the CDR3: TGTGCCTGGAGTGGCGGGAGACCCTATGAGCAGTTCTTC.